These 16 T cell receptor beta chains were all obtained from the same sample, sequenced in a study of blood T cell repertoires in COVID-19 (dated by TCRdb to the early 2020s). Libraries were prepared through the immunoSEQ multiplex PCR assay. Entries here come from immuneACCESS through TCRdb and include only in-frame sequences with V and J called. Some clones fail to appear in such tables; in the studies checked, an unresolved V gene covers under half of the shortfall, and the cause of the remainder is unknown. The sample records about 29,000 clones, approximately 81% of which are singletons. Approximately 9.4% of the sample rests with the top ten. The material sequenced was peripheral blood. These receptors were obtained from an older man with active COVID-19.

V usage is TRBV2 and J usage is TRBJ2-5; D possibly corresponds to TRBD2 (6 bases). The CDR3 totals 13 residues. Per germline, CDR1 SNHLY and CDR2 FYNNEI. V lost 7 bases and J lost 5, with 14 bases in between. CDR3 coding DNA: TGTGCCAGCAACGGCGGGGTTGGGGAGACCCAGTACTTC. Translated, it gives CASNGGVGETQYF.

The V and J genes are TRBV5-4 and TRBJ1-1, with 11 bases identical to TRBD1. The CDR3 totals 15 residues. The V gene's germline CDR1 is SGHNT and CDR2 YYREEE (reference sequence). V was pared by 3 bases and J by 5 bases, with 6 bases of the junction left unmatched. CDR3 residues: CASSSPGQGGTEAFF. For the CDR3, the DNA is TGTGCCAGCAGCTCGCCGGGACAGGGGGGAACTGAAGCTTTCTTT.

This clone was counted a single time. V gene TRBV4-1 combines with J gene TRBJ2-7; 7 bases match TRBD1. Per germline, CDR1 MGHRA and CDR2 YSYEKL. CDR3 length: 13 residues. Trimming took 3 bases from V and 6 from J; bases not matched to a gene: 5. CDR3 sequence (DNA): TGCGCCAGCAGCCAGGAAGACAGGGTCGAGCAGTACTTC. Its protein is CASSQEDRVEQYF.

The chain uses TRBV6-5 and TRBJ2-5; weak D call: TRBD1 (5 bases). This CDR3 is built from 16 residues. The V end was cut by 0 bases, the J end by 4 bases, with 15 bases between. CDR1 and CDR2 (germline): MNHEY, SVGAGI. The CDR3 nucleotides are TGTGCCAGCAGTTACTCGACCGGGTATACAGGAGAGACCCAGTACTTC. Residues: CASSYSTGYTGETQYF.

This CDR3 is CASTSCLWTRGLNTEAFF. CDR3 DNA sequence: TGTGCCAGCACCTCATGCCTATGGACCCGAGGGCTGAACACTGAAGCTTTCTTT. V is TRBV21-1 and J is TRBJ1-1. TRBV21-1 is a known pseudogene. CDR3 length: 18 amino acids.

The chain joins TRBV7-3 to TRBJ2-5; perhaps TRBD1 as D (6 bases). This CDR3 region has 13 residues. Germline V gene data show CDR1 as SGHTA and CDR2 as FQGTGA. V dropped 5 bases and J dropped 5 bases, with 12 bases sitting between them. DNA for the CDR3: TGTGCCAGCAGCCTGGGACACGAGGAGACCCAGTACTTC. Translating gives CASSLGHEETQYF. The whole variable domain, remainder taken from reference TRBV7-3 and TRBJ2-5, is GAGVSQTPSNKVTEKGKYVELRCDPISGHTALYWYRQSLGQGPEFLIYFQGTGAADDSGLPNDRFFAVRPEGSVSTLKIQRTERGDSAVYLCASSLGHEETQYFGPGTRLLVL.

The chain is built from TRBV4-1 and TRBJ2-3; 8 bases are a match to TRBD2. The length of the CDR3 is 16 residues. V trimming: 0 bases; J trimming: 1 base; junction bases outside the gene matches: 3. Germline CDR1 reads MGHRA; CDR2 reads YSYEKL. The CDR3 sequence: CASSQERGARTDTQYF. CDR3 bases: TGCGCCAGCAGCCAAGAGCGGGGGGCTCGCACAGATACGCAGTATTTT.

This rearrangement joins TRBV6-1 to TRBJ2-2; D ambiguous. CDR1 is MNHNS, CDR2 SASEGT, per germline. This CDR3 region has 16 residues. The germline V and J ends were trimmed by 3 bases and 4 bases, with 15 bases remaining between them. CDR3 coding DNA: TGTGCCAGCAGTGAGTATGGGCAGTCGACCACCGGGGAGCTGTTTTTT. Its translation: CASSEYGQSTTGELFF.

The CDR3 here is CAWVRDRNNEQFF. CDR3 nucleotide sequence: TGTGCCTGGGTCCGGGACAGAAACAATGAGCAGTTCTTC. The chain carries TRBV30 and TRBJ2-1; 7 nucleotides align to TRBD1. CDR1 GTSNPN and CDR2 SVGIG come from the germline V gene (reference sequence). This CDR3 contains 13 residues. The trim removed 5 bases at V and 5 bases at J, leaving 6 bases unmatched.

The gene calls are TRBV18 and TRBJ1-1, with TRBD1 matching over 7 bases. CDR1 is KGHSH, CDR2 LQKENI, per germline. Trimming took 3 bases from V and 1 from J; bases not matched to a gene: 5. The CDR3 consists of 15 residues. The CDR3 sequence is CASSPDRAKNTEAFF. CDR3 nucleotide sequence: TGTGCCAGCTCACCCGACAGGGCTAAGAACACTGAAGCTTTCTTT.

The V call is TRBV27, the J call TRBJ2-1; 10 bases align to TRBD1. Trimming at V came to 4 bases and at J to 6 bases, leaving 9 bases not matched to a gene. This CDR3 spans 16 amino acids. In germline, CDR1 is MNHEY, CDR2 SMNVEV (reference sequence). This chain's CDR3 is CASSSTGTGVVNEQFF. The CDR3 DNA reads TGTGCCAGCAGTTCCACCGGGACAGGGGTAGTCAATGAGCAGTTCTTC.

The rearrangement links TRBV12-5 to TRBJ2-3; TRBD2 is a possible D gene (7 bases). Germline V gives CDR1 LGHNT, CDR2 FRNRAP. The ends were cut back, 0 bases at V and 7 bases at J, with 17 bases in the middle. CDR3 length: 16 amino acids. The CDR3 protein is CASGLVVRGASNTQYF. CDR3 bases: TGTGCTAGTGGTTTGGTAGTACGGGGGGCTTCGAATACGCAGTATTTT.

This clone has just one count. This chain uses TRBV18 with TRBJ1-6; 8 bases match TRBD1. The CDR3 runs to 14 residues. Germline V lookup: CDR1 KGHSH, CDR2 LQKENI. V lost 3 bases and J lost 8; bases outside the gene matches: 3. Here the CDR3 reads CASSPQTGDSPLHF. CDR3 in DNA: TGTGCCAGCTCACCGCAGACAGGGGATTCACCCCTCCACTTT. Supplemented by reference TRBV18 and TRBJ1-6, the full variable domain reads NAGVMQNPRHLVRRRGQEARLRCSPMKGHSHVYWYRQLPEEGLKFMVYLQKENIIDESGMPKERFSAEFPKEGPSILRIQQVVRGDSAAYFCASSPQTGDSPLHFGNGTRLTVT.

The chain links TRBV30 to TRBJ1-5, with TRBD1 matching over 12 bases. The J segment lost 0 bases and the V segment lost 5 bases, leaving 5 bases of the junction unmatched. This CDR3 has 16 amino acids. CDR1 GTSNPN and CDR2 SVGIG come from the germline V gene (reference sequence). The CDR3 loop reads CAWGTGGLYSNQPQHF. The CDR3 DNA reads TGTGCCTGGGGGACAGGGGGCCTTTATAGCAATCAGCCCCAGCATTTT. Filled out from reference TRBV30 and TRBJ1-5, the complete variable domain reads SQTIHQWPATLVQPVGSPLSLECTVEGTSNPNLYWYRQAAGRGLQLLFYSVGIGQISSEVPQNLSASRPQDRQFILSSKKLLLSDSGFYLCAWGTGGLYSNQPQHFGDGTRLSIL.

This chain connects TRBV19 to TRBJ1-5; no firm D call. Deletions cut 1 base from V and 7 bases from J, with 5 bases between. CDR3 size: 12 residues. CDR1 and CDR2 (germline): LNHDA, SQIVND (reference sequence). The CDR3 loop reads CASSIGGQPQHF. CDR3 DNA: TGTGCCAGTAGTATAGGAGGACAGCCCCAGCATTTT.

The chain recombines TRBV9 with TRBJ1-4, with 10 bases matching TRBD1. The J segment lost 6 bases and the V segment lost 4 bases, leaving 6 bases of the junction unmatched. Germline CDR1 SGDLS, CDR2 YYNGEE. The CDR3 sequence is 15 residues long. The CDR3 here is CASSLAGQGHEKLFF. CDR3 DNA: TGTGCCAGCAGCCTCGCGGGACAGGGGCATGAAAAACTGTTTTTT. Full variable domain (rest looked up from reference TRBV9 and TRBJ1-4): DSGVTQTPKHLITATGQRVTLRCSPRSGDLSVYWYQQSLDQGLQFLIQYYNGEERAKGNILERFSAQQFPDLHSELNLSSLELGDSALYFCASSLAGQGHEKLFFGSGTQLSVL.